This record concerns one T cell receptor (beta chain) sequence. This sample was included in a study of graft-versus-host responses after intestinal transplantation. Study-wide background: Tacrolimus plus steroids were given to all recipients for roughly three years, preceded by anti-thymocyte globulin induction.

CDR1 WNHNN and CDR2 SYGVQD come from the germline V gene (reference sequence). This CDR3 comprises 14 residues. Trimming at V came to 6 bases and at J to 0 bases, leaving 5 bases not matched to a gene. Generated by immunoSEQ multiplex PCR, the TCRdb table keeps only in-frame clones and is missing some. The table shows roughly 13,000 clones, with 30% occurring only once. Responders that carried the CFSE label, about 200,000 of them, were plated with about 200,000 irradiated, violet-dye-labeled stimulator cells. This TCR derives from a human patient who received an intestinal transplant. The rearrangement joins TRBV10-1 to TRBJ2-7, with 7 bases aligning to TRBD1. The starting material was alloreactive CD8+ T cells from a mixed lymphocyte reaction culture, obtained before intestinal transplant. Subset reported: CFSE-low proliferating T cells sorted from roughly six-day pre-transplant mixed lymphocyte reaction (GvH or HvG direction). The CDR3 protein is CASSAGTASYEQYF. The CDR3 DNA reads TGCGCCAGCAGCGCCGGGACAGCCTCCTACGAGCAGTACTTC.